A single sample gave rise to the 15 T cell receptor beta chains below, sequenced in a study of blood T cells in healthy people across ages. PCR was performed a second time for roughly 7 to 11 cycles using a sample-barcoded 5' primer and a J-beta primer mix. One entry per CDR3 protein results from TCRdb running MiXCR on the 5' RACE reads. The data hold some 1.5 million distinct CDR3 sequences, with 28% observed a single time. Material for sequencing was blood. All receptors derive from a woman aged 25 to 45 in good health.

The gene calls are TRBV12-3 or TRBV12-4 and TRBJ1-1; 7 bases are a match to TRBD1. The V segment lost 4 bases and the J segment 4 bases; nucleotides outside the gene matches: 9. The CDR3 contains 15 residues. The chain's CDR3 is CASSSRTGESTEAFF. CDR3 sequence (DNA): TGTGCCAGCAGTTCACGGACAGGTGAAAGCACTGAAGCTTTCTTT.

This clonotype showed up many times. The chain carries TRBV28 and TRBJ2-5, with D hard to call. This CDR3 is 15 amino acids long. The germline CDR1 and CDR2 sequences are MDHEN and SYDVKM. V was cut by 5 bases and J by 0 bases, with 13 bases left in between. The CDR3 DNA reads TGTGCCAGCAGTCCAGACACCTCGTACCAAGAGACCCAGTACTTC. Protein product: CASSPDTSYQETQYF.

The rearrangement links TRBV7-8 to TRBJ2-7; D is uncertain. Germline CDR1 and CDR2: SGHVS and FQNEAQ. V gave up 1 base and J gave up 0 bases, with 16 bases separating them. The CDR3 totals 17 residues. Written as DNA, the CDR3 is TGTGCCAGCAGCTTAGAGGTTTCGGCATACAGCTCCTACGAGCAGTACTTC. Residues: CASSLEVSAYSSYEQYF.

The gene calls are TRBV10-3 and TRBJ2-7; D might be TRBD2 (6 bases). Germline lookup yields CDR1 ENHRY and CDR2 SYGVKD. V lost 6 bases, J lost 5 bases, and 11 bases lay in between. The CDR3 totals 12 residues. The CDR3 nucleotides are TGTGCCATCAGGCAGGGAGGTGACGAGCAGTACTTC. The encoded protein is CAIRQGGDEQYF.

A note on this clonotype: A much larger clone differs from this one at a single base, so this may be a read error. V gene TRBV5-1 combines with J gene TRBJ2-7; tentative D call: TRBD1 (6 bases). CDR3 size: 15 residues. The V end was cut by 4 bases, the J end by 6 bases, with 20 bases between. CDR1 SGHRS and CDR2 YFSETQ come from the germline V gene. The CDR3 region is CASSPLQGPTFEQYF. The CDR3 nucleotides read TGCGCCAGCAGCCCGTTACAGGGACCGACCTTCGAGCAGTACTTC.

Concerning this clonotype: One junction end does not reproduce the germline sequence, and a read error may be involved. This chain connects TRBV12-3 or TRBV12-4 to TRBJ2-4; 11 bases map to TRBD2. The CDR3 spans 14 residues. The CDR3 DNA follows: TGTGCCAGCACTTTAGCGGGGGGGAGGGACATTCAGTACTTC. Amino acid sequence: CASTLAGGRDIQYF.

The genes are TRBV6-5 and TRBJ2-2; 7 bases map to TRBD1. After removal of 2 bases from V and 5 bases from J, the junction contained 14 bases not matched to a gene. Germline V CDR1 and CDR2: MNHEY, SVGAGI. The CDR3 contains 18 residues. Here the CDR3 DNA reads TGTGCCAGCAGTTACGTTCACCGGGACAGAGTAATTACCGGGGAGCTGTTTTTT. It codes for CASSYVHRDRVITGELFF.

J is TRBJ2-3 and V is TRBV6-6; 10 nucleotides agree with TRBD2. This CDR3 region has 16 residues. Germline V gene data show CDR1 as MNHNY and CDR2 as SVGAGI (reference sequence). Trimming at V came to 6 bases and at J to 2 bases, leaving 8 bases not matched to a gene. The CDR3 region has the DNA TGTGCCAGCAGACTGGGGACTAGCGATGCCACAGATACGCAGTATTTT. Translating it yields CASRLGTSDATDTQYF.

This chain uses TRBV27 with TRBJ2-3; 9 nucleotides align to TRBD1. The CDR3 runs to 15 residues. CDR1 MNHEY and CDR2 SMNVEV come from the germline V gene (reference sequence). V trimming: 7 bases; J trimming: 0 bases; junction bases outside the gene matches: 5. CDR3 coding DNA: TGTGCCAGCAAAACAGGGGGCTTGAGCACAGATACGCAGTATTTT. Translated: CASKTGGLSTDTQYF.

The sample holds many counts of this clonotype. This chain links TRBV7-2 with TRBJ2-7, with D uncertain. Germline assignment: CDR1 SGHTA and CDR2 FQGNSA. This CDR3 is built from 14 residues. V was shortened by 3 bases and J by 2 bases, with 11 bases between the two germline ends. The chain's CDR3 is CASSLSTTTYEQYF. Written as DNA, the CDR3 is TGTGCCAGCAGCTTGTCGACAACTACCTACGAGCAGTACTTC. The variable domain in full, with the rest retrieved from reference TRBV7-2 and TRBJ2-7, is GAGVSQSPSNKVTEKGKDVELRCDPISGHTALYWYRQSLGQGLEFLIYFQGNSAPDKSGLPSDRFSAERTGGSVSTLTIQRTQQEDSAVYLCASSLSTTTYEQYFGPGTRLTVT.

This clonotype has only a few counts. This chain connects TRBV2 to TRBJ2-4; D is unclear. V shed 7 bases and J shed 2 bases, with 12 bases lying between them. This CDR3 is 14 amino acids long. The germline V gene encodes CDR1 SNHLY and CDR2 FYNNEI. The CDR3 coding sequence is TGTGCCAGCACCTCACAGCCGACCAAAAACATTCAGTACTTC. It yields the protein CASTSQPTKNIQYF.

This clonotype was seen at least ten times. This chain uses TRBV29-1 with TRBJ2-5; the D is unclear. The germline CDR1 and CDR2 sequences are SQVTM and ANQGSEA. Trimming removed 4 bases from V and 4 bases from J, with 7 bases in between. The CDR3 loop spans 11 amino acids. The CDR3 is CSVVERETQYF. CDR3 DNA sequence: TGCAGCGTTGTAGAACGAGAGACCCAGTACTTC.

The table lists this clonotype with a few counts. This chain joins TRBV20-1 and TRBJ2-4, with D possibly being TRBD1 (5 bases). Trimming cost V 6 bases and J 0 bases, with 15 bases left between them. This CDR3 is built from 15 residues. CDR1 and CDR2 from the germline V gene are DFQATT and SNEGSKA (reference sequence). CDR3 in amino acids: CSAGLGVLAKNIQYF. In nucleotides, the CDR3 is TGCAGTGCCGGTCTAGGGGTGTTAGCCAAAAACATTCAGTACTTC.

This clonotype was counted ten times or more. The chain combines TRBV5-1 with TRBJ2-7; 12 bases are a match to TRBD1. This CDR3 has 15 residues. Germline CDR1 is SGHRS and CDR2 is YFSETQ. Trimming removed 0 bases from V and 7 bases from J; junction bases left unmatched: 5. The CDR3 nucleotides are TGCGCCAGCAGCTTGGATACGGGACAGGGGGCTGAGCAGTACTTC. It yields the protein CASSLDTGQGAEQYF.

This clonotype turned up a few times. The V call is TRBV3-1, the J call TRBJ2-7; D might be TRBD1 (5 bases). This CDR3 has 14 residues. Germline assignment: CDR1 LGHDT and CDR2 YNNKEL (reference sequence). V gave up 3 bases and J gave up 3 bases, with 12 bases separating them. CDR3 amino acids: CASSHDSSLYEQYF. The DNA for the CDR3 is TGTGCCAGCAGCCACGACAGTTCCCTCTACGAGCAGTACTTC.